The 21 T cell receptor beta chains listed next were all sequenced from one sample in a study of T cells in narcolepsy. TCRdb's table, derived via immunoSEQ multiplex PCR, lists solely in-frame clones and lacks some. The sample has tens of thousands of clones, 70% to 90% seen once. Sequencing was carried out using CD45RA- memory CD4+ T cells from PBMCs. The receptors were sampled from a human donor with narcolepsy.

For the CDR3, the DNA is TGTGCCACCCGGGACGGGGGGCCGATTGTTACGCAGTATTTT. This translates into CATRDGGPIVTQYF. The chain uses TRBV15 and TRBJ2-3; possibly TRBD2 for D (7 bases). Trimming shortened V by 8 bases and J by 8 bases, and 20 bases separated the two germline ends. Germline assignment: CDR1 LNHNV and CDR2 YYDKDF (reference sequence). CDR3 length equals 14 residues.

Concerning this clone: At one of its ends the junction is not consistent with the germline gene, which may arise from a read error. The CDR3 protein is CASSLSPAVSYNEQFF. The CDR3 DNA is TGTGCTAGCAGCTTAAGCCCAGCGGTCTCCTACAATGAGCAGTTCTTC. The chain carries TRBV7-7 and TRBJ2-1, with D possibly matching TRBD2 (5 bases). This CDR3 region has 16 residues. The germline V gene has CDR1 SSHAT and CDR2 FNYEAQ (reference sequence).

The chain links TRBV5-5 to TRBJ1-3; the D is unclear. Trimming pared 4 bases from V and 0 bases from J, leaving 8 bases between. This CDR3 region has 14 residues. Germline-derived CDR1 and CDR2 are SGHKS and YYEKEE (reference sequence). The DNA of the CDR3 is TGTGCCAGCAGCCCCGTTCTCTCTGGAAACACCATATATTTT. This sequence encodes CASSPVLSGNTIYF.

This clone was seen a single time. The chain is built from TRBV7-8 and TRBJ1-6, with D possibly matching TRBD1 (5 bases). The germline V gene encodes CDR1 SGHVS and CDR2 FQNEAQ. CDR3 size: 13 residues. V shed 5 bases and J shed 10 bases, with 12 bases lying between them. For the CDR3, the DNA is TGTGCCAGCAGCCCCCAGGGCTGGTCACCCCTCCACTTT. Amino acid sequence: CASSPQGWSPLHF.

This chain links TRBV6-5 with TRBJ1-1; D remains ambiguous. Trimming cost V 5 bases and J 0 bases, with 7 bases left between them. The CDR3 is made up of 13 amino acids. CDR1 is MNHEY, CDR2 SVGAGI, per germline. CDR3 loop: CASSRHLNTEAFF. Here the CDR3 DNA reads TGTGCCAGCAGTAGACATTTGAACACTGAAGCTTTCTTT.

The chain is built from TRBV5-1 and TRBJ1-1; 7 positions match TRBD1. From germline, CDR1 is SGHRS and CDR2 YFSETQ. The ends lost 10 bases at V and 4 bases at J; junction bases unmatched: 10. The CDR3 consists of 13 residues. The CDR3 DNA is TGCGCCGCGGGACAGAGCCCGAGCACTGAAGCTTTCTTT. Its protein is CAAGQSPSTEAFF.

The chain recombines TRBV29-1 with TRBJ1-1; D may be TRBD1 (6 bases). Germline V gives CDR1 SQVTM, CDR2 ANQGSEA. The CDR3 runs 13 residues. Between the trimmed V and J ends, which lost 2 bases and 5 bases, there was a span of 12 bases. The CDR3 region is CSVEPTGKTEAFF. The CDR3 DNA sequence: TGCAGCGTTGAACCCACAGGGAAAACTGAAGCTTTCTTT.

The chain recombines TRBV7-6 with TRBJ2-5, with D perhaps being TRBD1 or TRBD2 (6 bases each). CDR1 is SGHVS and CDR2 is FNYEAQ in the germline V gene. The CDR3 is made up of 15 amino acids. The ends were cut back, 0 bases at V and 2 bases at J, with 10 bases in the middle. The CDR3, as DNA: TGTGCCAGCAGCTTAGCGGGGGGCAGACAAGAGACCCAGTACTTC. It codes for CASSLAGGRQETQYF.

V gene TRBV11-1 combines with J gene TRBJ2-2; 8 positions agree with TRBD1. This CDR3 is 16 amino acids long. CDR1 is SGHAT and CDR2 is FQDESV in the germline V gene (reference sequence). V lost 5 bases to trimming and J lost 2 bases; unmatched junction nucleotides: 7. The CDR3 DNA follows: TGTGCCAGCAGCATGGGACAGGCTATAAACACCGGGGAGCTGTTTTTT. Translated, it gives CASSMGQAINTGELFF.

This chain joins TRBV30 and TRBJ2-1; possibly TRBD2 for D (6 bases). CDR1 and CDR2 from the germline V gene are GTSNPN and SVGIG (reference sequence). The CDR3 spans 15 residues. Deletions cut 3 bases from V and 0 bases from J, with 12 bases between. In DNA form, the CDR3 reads TGTGCCTGGAGGAGGGACTTCCGCTCCTACAATGAGCAGTTCTTC. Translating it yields CAWRRDFRSYNEQFF.

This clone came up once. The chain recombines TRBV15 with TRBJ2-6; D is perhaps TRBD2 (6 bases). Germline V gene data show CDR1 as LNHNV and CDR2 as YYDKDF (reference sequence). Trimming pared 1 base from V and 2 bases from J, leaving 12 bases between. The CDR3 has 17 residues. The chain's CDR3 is CATSRARGGPGANVLTF. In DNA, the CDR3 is TGTGCCACCAGCAGAGCCCGGGGAGGTCCTGGGGCCAACGTCCTGACTTTC.

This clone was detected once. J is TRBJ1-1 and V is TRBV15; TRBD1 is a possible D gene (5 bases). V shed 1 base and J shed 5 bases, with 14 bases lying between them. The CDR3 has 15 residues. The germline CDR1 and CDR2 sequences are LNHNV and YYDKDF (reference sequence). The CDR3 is CATSRGGILATEAFF. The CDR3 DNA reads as TGTGCCACCAGCAGAGGGGGCATTCTCGCTACTGAAGCTTTCTTT. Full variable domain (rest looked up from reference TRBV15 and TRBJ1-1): DAMVIQNPRYQVTQFGKPVTLSCSQTLNHNVMYWYQQKSSQAPKLLFHYYDKDFNNEADTPDNFQSRRPNTSFCFLDIRSPGLGDTAMYLCATSRGGILATEAFFGQGTRLTVV.

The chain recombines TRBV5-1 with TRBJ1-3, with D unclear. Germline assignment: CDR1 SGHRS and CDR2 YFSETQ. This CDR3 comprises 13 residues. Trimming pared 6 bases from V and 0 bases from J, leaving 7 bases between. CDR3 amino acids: CASKEDSGNTIYF. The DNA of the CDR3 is TGCGCCAGCAAGGAGGACTCTGGAAACACCATATATTTT.

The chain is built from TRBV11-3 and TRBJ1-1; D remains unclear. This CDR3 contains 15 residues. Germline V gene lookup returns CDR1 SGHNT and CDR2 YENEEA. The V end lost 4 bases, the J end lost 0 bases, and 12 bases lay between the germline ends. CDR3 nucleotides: TGTGCCAGCAGCTCAAAGGGCGGGTTGAACACTGAAGCTTTCTTT. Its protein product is CASSSKGGLNTEAFF.

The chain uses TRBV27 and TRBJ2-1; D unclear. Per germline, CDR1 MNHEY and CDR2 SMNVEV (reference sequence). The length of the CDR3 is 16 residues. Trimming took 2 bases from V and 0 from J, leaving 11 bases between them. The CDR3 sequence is CASSLGASRSYNEQFF. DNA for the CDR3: TGTGCCAGCAGTTTAGGAGCTAGTCGCTCCTACAATGAGCAGTTCTTC.

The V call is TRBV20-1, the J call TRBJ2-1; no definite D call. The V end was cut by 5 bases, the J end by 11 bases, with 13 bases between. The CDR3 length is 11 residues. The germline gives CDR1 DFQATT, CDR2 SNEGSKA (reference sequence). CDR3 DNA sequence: TGCAGTGCTCACTACGGCGGAAAGCAGTTCTTC. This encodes CSAHYGGKQFF.

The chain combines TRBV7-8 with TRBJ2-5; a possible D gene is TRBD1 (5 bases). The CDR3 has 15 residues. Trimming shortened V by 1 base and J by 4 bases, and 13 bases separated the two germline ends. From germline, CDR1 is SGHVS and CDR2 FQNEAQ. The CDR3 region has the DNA TGTGCCAGCAGCTTAGTTTCTCCAGGGCGAGAGACCCAGTACTTC. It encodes CASSLVSPGRETQYF.

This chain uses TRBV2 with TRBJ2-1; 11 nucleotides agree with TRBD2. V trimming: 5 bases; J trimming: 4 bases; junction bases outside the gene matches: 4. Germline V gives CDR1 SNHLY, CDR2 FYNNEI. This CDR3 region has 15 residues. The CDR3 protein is CASSLTSGGYNEQFF. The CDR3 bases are TGTGCCAGCAGTCTTACTAGCGGGGGTTACAATGAGCAGTTCTTC. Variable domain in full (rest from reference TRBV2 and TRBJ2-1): EPEVTQTPSHQVTQMGQEVILRCVPISNHLYFYWYRQILGQKVEFLVSFYNNEISEKSEIFDDQFSVERPDGSNFTLKIRSTKLEDSAMYFCASSLTSGGYNEQFFGPGTRLTVL.

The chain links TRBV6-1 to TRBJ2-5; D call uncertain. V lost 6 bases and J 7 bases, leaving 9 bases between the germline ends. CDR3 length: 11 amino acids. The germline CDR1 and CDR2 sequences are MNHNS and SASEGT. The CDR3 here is CASRMDATQYF. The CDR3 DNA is TGTGCCAGCAGGATGGACGCGACCCAGTACTTC.

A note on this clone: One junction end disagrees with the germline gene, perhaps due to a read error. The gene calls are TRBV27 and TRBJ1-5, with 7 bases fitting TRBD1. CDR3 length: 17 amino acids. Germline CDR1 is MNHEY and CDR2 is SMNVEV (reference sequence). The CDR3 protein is CASGLGGVYGADQPQHF. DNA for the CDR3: TGTGCCAGCGGTTTAGGGGGCGTATATGGGGCCGATCAGCCCCAGCATTTT.

CDR3 amino acids: CASSPRRETQYF. CDR3 in DNA: TGTGCCAGCAGTCCTAGAAGGGAGACCCAGTACTTC. The gene calls are TRBV28 and TRBJ2-5; no clear D. The length of the CDR3 is 12 residues. Per the germline V gene, CDR1 is MDHEN and CDR2 is SYDVKM. The V end lost 5 bases, the J end lost 5 bases, and 9 bases lay between the germline ends. The full variable domain, with the rest looked up from reference TRBV28 and TRBJ2-5, is DVKVTQSSRYLVKRTGEKVFLECVQDMDHENMFWYRQDPGLGLRLIYFSYDVKMKEKGDIPEGYSVSREKKERFSLILESASTNQTSMYLCASSPRRETQYFGPGTRLLVL.